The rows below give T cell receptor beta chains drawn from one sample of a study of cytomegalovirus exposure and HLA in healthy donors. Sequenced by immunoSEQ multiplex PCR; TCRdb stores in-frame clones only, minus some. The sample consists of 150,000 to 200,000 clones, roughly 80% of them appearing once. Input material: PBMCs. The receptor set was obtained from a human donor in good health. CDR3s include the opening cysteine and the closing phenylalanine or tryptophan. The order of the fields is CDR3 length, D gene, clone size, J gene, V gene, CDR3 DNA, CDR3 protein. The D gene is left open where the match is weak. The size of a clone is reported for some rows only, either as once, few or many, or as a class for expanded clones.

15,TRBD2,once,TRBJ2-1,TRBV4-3,TGCGCCAGCAGCCCACGGGGACTAGCGAGCGATGAGCAGTTCTTC,CASSPRGLASDEQFF
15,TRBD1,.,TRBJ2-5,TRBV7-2,TGTGCCAGCAGCCCCCGGACAGGACAGCGGGAGACCCAGTACTTC,CASSPRTGQRETQYF
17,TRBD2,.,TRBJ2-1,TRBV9,TGTGCCAGCAGCGTAGGATGGGGCGGGGGGGCCCCAGATGAGCAGTTCTTC,CASSVGWGGGAPDEQFF
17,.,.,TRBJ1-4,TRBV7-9,TGTGCCAGCAGCTTATTCAGCCCACAGGAAAGAAATGAAAAACTGTTTTTT,CASSLFSPQERNEKLFF
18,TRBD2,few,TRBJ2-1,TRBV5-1,TGCGCCAGCAGCTTAGACCCACTAGCGGGGGGGAATTACAATGAGCAGTTCTTC,CASSLDPLAGGNYNEQFF
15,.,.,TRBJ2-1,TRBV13,TGTGCCAGCAGCTTAACACCCAGGCGCCCCAATGAGCAGTTCTTC,CASSLTPRRPNEQFF
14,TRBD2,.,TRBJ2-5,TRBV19,TGTGCCAGTAAGTCGGGACTAGTCTCCGAGACCCAGTACTTC,CASKSGLVSETQYF
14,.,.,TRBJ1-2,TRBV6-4,TGTGCCAGCAGTGAAAACTTCTTAACGGGGGGCTACACCTTC,CASSENFLTGGYTF
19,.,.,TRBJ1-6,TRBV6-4,TGTGCCAGCAGTGACGTCGGCGGGCAAGAAAGCTCCTATAATTCACCCCTCCACTTT,CASSDVGGQESSYNSPLHF
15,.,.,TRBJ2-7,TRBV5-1,TGCGCCAGCAGCTTGGATCGAGGGAGCTCCTACGAGCAGTACTTC,CASSLDRGSSYEQYF
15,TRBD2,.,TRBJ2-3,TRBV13,TGTGCCAGCAGCTTAACTAGCGGGGCCACAGATACGCAGTATTTT,CASSLTSGATDTQYF
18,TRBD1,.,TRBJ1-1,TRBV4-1,TGCGCCAGCAGCCAGGATGACAGGGCGCGTTGGAGGGACACTGAAGCTTTCTTT,CASSQDDRARWRDTEAFF
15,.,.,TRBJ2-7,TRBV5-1,TGCGCCAGCAGCTTGGGGACGGGAGTAGGCTACGAGCAGTACTTC,CASSLGTGVGYEQYF
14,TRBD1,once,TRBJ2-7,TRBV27,TGTGCCAGCAAAGGGACAGTCGAAGTGGTGGAGCAGTACTTC,CASKGTVEVVEQYF
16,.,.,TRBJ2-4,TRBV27,TGTGCCAGCACTCAAACAGGGTCTCTAGCCAAAAACATTCAGTACTTC,CASTQTGSLAKNIQYF
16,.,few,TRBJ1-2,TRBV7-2,TGTGCCAGCAGCACCAGAGCGGGGGGCAGTTACTATGGCTACACCTTC,CASSTRAGGSYYGYTF
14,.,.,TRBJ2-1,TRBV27,TGTGCCAGCAGTTTAGGGAGCTCCTACAATGAGCAGTTCTTC,CASSLGSSYNEQFF
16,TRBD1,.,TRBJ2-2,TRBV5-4,TGTGCCAGCAGCCTCGGACAGGGGGCCCGCGCCGGGGAGCTGTTTTTT,CASSLGQGARAGELFF
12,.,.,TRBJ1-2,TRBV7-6,TGTGCCAGCAGCTCGGGACTGGATGGCTACACCTTC,CASSSGLDGYTF
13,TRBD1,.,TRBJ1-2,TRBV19,TGTGCCAGTAGTCGGACAGGGGACTATGGCTACACCTTC,CASSRTGDYGYTF
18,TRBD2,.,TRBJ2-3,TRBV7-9,TGTGCCAGCAGCTTGTGGGGGACTAGCGGACACCGCACAGATACGCAGTATTTT,CASSLWGTSGHRTDTQYF
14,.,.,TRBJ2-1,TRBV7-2,TGTGCCAGCAGCTTAGTACAGGGCCGTTATGAGCAGTTCTTC,CASSLVQGRYEQFF
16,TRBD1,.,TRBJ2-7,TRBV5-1,TGCGCCAGCAGCTTGGCCGGGGGACAGGGGGCTTACGAGCAGTACTTC,CASSLAGGQGAYEQYF
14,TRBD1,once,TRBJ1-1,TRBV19,TGTGCCAGTTCGACCGGGACAGGGGGCACTGAAGCTTTCTTT,CASSTGTGGTEAFF
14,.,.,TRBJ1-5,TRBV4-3,TGCGCCAGCAGCCAAGGGGGCTTCAATCAGCCCCAGCATTTT,CASSQGGFNQPQHF
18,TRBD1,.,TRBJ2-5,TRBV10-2,TGCGCCAGCAGTGATCATTTCGTCCGGGACAGGGCTGAAGAGACCCAGTACTTC,CASSDHFVRDRAEETQYF
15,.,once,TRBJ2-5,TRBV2,TGTGCCAGCACCTCGCCCACGACACTCCAAGAGACCCAGTACTTC,CASTSPTTLQETQYF
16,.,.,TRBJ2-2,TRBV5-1,TGCGCCAGCAGCTTGTTCGGTCGTTCGAACACCGGGGAGCTGTTTTTT,CASSLFGRSNTGELFF
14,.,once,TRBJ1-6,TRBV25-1,TGTGCCAGCAGTAAGGAGACGGGTAGTTCACCCCTCCACTTT,CASSKETGSSPLHF
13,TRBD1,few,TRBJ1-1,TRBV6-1,TGTGCCAGCACCCGGACAGGGGCCACTGAAGCTTTCTTT,CASTRTGATEAFF
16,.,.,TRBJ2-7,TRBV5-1,TGCGCCAGCAGCTATATATCCAAGGGAGGCCATTACGAGCAGTACTTC,CASSYISKGGHYEQYF
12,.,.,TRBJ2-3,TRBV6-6,TGTGCCAGCAGCGAGGTCACAGATACGCAGTATTTT,CASSEVTDTQYF
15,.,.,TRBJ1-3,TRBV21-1,TGTGCCAGCACCCAACAGAAGCCCTCTGGAAACACCATATATTTT,CASTQQKPSGNTIYF
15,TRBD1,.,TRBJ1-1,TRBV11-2,TGTGCCAGCAGCTTAGAACGGACAGGGAACACTGAAGCTTTCTTT,CASSLERTGNTEAFF
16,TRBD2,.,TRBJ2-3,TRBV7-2,TGTGCCAGCAGCTTAGCGCCGGGGGGGGGCACAGATACGCAGTATTTT,CASSLAPGGGTDTQYF
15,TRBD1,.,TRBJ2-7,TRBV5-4,TGTGCCAGCAGCTTGGGGGGGACAGGGTTATACGAGCAGTACTTC,CASSLGGTGLYEQYF
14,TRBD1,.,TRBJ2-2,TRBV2,TGTGCCAGCATAATAGGACAGGGGGCCGGGGAGCTGTTTTTT,CASIIGQGAGELFF
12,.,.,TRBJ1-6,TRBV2,TGTGCCAGCAGTGCCCAGGGTTCACCCCTCCACTTT,CASSAQGSPLHF
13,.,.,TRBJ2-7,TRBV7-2,TGTGCCAGCAGCGTTGACAGCTCCTACGAGCAGTACTTC,CASSVDSSYEQYF
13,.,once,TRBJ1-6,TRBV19,TGTGCCAGTAGTATCGGGGGAGGTTCACCCCTCCACTTT,CASSIGGGSPLHF
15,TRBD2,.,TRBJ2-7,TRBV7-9,TGTGCCAGCAGCTTCACTAGCGGGGGGGCCCACGAGCAGTACTTC,CASSFTSGGAHEQYF
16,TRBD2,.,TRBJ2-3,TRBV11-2,TGTGCCAGCAGCAGGAGATCTAGCGGGGGATTAGATACGCAGTATTTT,CASSRRSSGGLDTQYF
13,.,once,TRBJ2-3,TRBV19,TGTGCCAGTAGAAACCAGGGTACAGATACGCAGTATTTT,CASRNQGTDTQYF
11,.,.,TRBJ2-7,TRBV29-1,TGCAGCGTTGTGGCGGCCTACGAGCAGTACTTC,CSVVAAYEQYF
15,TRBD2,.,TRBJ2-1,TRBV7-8,TGTGCCAGCAGCTTTACTAGCGGGGGTTACAATGAGCAGTTCTTC,CASSFTSGGYNEQFF
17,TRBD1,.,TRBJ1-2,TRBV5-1,TGCGCCAGCAGCTCGACACCGGACAGGGCGGGTTCGTATGGCTACACCTTC,CASSSTPDRAGSYGYTF